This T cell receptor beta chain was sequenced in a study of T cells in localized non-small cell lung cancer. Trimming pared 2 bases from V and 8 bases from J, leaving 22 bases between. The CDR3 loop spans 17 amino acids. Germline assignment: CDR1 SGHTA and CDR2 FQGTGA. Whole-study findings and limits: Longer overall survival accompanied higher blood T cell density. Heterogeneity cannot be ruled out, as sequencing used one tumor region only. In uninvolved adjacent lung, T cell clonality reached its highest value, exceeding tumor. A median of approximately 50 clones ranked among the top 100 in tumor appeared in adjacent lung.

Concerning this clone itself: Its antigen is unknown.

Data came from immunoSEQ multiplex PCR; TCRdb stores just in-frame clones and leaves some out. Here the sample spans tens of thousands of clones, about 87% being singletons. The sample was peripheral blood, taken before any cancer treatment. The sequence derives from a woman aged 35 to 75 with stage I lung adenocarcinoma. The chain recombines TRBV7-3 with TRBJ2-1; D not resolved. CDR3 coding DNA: TGTGCCAGCAGCTTACGCCGTTTTACCGCTAGGCCCGATGAGCAGTTCTTC. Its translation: CASSLRRFTARPDEQFF.